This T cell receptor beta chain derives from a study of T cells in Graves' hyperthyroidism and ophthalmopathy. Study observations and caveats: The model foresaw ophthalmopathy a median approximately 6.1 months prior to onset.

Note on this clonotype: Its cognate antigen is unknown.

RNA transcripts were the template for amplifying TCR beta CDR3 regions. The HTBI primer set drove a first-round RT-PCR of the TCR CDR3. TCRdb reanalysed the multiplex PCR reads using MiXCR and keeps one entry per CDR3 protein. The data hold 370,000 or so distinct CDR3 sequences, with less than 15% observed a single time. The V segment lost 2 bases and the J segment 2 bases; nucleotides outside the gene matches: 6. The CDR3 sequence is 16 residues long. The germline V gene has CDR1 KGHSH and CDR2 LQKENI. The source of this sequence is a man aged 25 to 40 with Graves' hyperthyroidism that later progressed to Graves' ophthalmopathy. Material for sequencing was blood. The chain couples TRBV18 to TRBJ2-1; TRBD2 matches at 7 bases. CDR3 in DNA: TGTGCCAGCTCACCAGACCTAGCGGACGCCTACAATGAGCAGTTCTTC. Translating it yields CASSPDLADAYNEQFF.